The 7 T cell receptor beta chains presented below share a single source sample, sequenced in a study of T-cell reconstitution after alpha-beta-depleted transplantation in children (dated by TCRdb to 2016 to 2018). The library relied on PCR. Data came from an Illumina HiSeq 2500. TCR library preparation used molecular barcoding, with unique molecular identifiers applied to normalize quantification of the TCRbeta repertoire. TCRdb trimmed public reads at Q25 via fastp, called clones via MiXCR and kept in-frame beta chains. Duplicate CDR3 protein sequences are folded into a single record with the most common DNA and genes. The sample table holds around 450,000 distinct CDR3 sequences, of which around two fifths were seen once. Together, the top ten hold 27% of the sample. Interpreted using the paper, the treatment or condition label stands for: allogeneic hematopoietic cell transplantation with graft depleted of TCRalphabeta T cells and CD19 B cells.

This sample comprised PBMCs, obtained before TCRalphabeta/CD19-depleted stem cell transplant. The source is a girl aged 2-10 years with aplastic anemia, due to receive a stem cell transplant.

This clonotype has only a few counts. As DNA, the CDR3 is TGTGCCAGCAGCCCGGGACTAGCAGTCACAGATACGCAGTATTTT. Translated: CASSPGLAVTDTQYF. The chain joins TRBV11-2 to TRBJ2-3, with TRBD2 matching 9 bases. Germline V gives CDR1 SGHAT, CDR2 FQNNGV. The CDR3 runs to 15 residues. After removal of 5 bases from V and 2 bases from J, the junction contained 5 bases not matched to a gene.

The chain combines TRBV21-1 with TRBJ2-2; the table's D call, TRBD2, was not checked against the DNA. TRBV21-1 is given as a pseudogene. The CDR3 sequence is 14 residues long. CDR3 loop: CASSWDYNTGELFF. CDR3 nucleotide sequence: TGTGCCAGCAGCTGGGACTACAACACCGGGGAGCTGTTTTTT.

V usage is TRBV7-2 and J usage is TRBJ2-3; 7 bases agree with TRBD2. Losses at the gene ends were 8 bases for V and 1 base for J; bases not matched to a gene: 3. The CDR3 spans 13 residues. Looked up from germline, CDR1 is SGHTA and CDR2 is FQGNSA. The CDR3 region has the DNA TGTGCCAGCGCGGGAGTGGGCACAGATACGCAGTATTTT. Translating it yields CASAGVGTDTQYF. Using reference TRBV7-2 and TRBJ2-3 for the parts outside the CDR3, the full variable domain is GAGVSQSPSNKVTEKGKDVELRCDPISGHTALYWYRQSLGQGLEFLIYFQGNSAPDKSGLPSDRFSAERTGGSVSTLTIQRTQQEDSAVYLCASAGVGTDTQYFGPGTRLTVL.

This clonotype was detected a few times. The V call is TRBV20-1, the J call TRBJ1-2; no firm D call. This CDR3 has 14 amino acids. The V end was cut by 0 bases, the J end by 5 bases, with 13 bases between. Germline V lookup: CDR1 DFQATT, CDR2 SNEGSKA (reference sequence). The CDR3 region has the DNA TGCAGTGCTAGAGATCTTGGAGGGTCTTATGGCTACACCTTC. Translation gives CSARDLGGSYGYTF.

There are a few counts of this clonotype. This sequence joins TRBV10-3 and TRBJ2-7, with D unclear. Trimming took 0 bases from V and 4 from J, leaving 4 bases between them. Germline V gene lookup returns CDR1 ENHRY and CDR2 SYGVKD. The CDR3 length is 12 residues. CDR3 protein: CAISESSYEQYF. The CDR3 nucleotides are TGTGCCATCAGTGAGTCGTCATACGAGCAGTACTTC.

The chain employs TRBV20-1 and TRBJ2-1; tentative D call: TRBD2 (6 bases). Looked up from germline, CDR1 is DFQATT and CDR2 is SNEGSKA (reference sequence). The CDR3 contains 13 residues. With 6 bases removed from V and 6 bases from J, the gap between germline ends came to 15 bases. CDR3 loop: CSARRAEGNEQFF. DNA for the CDR3: TGCAGTGCGCGGCGGGCGGAGGGCAATGAGCAGTTCTTC.

V is TRBV12-3 or TRBV12-4 and J is TRBJ2-3, with TRBD1 matching over 11 bases. Losses at the gene ends were 6 bases for V and 5 bases for J; bases not matched to a gene: 7. The CDR3 consists of 15 residues. CDR3 protein: CASSLAGTGGDTQYF. In nucleotides, the CDR3 is TGTGCCAGCAGCCTTGCGGGGACAGGGGGAGATACGCAGTATTTT.